Below, 9 T cell receptor beta chains from the same sample are listed, as sequenced in a study of OX40 agonist ivuxolimab in advanced cancers. The repertoire was sequenced with immunoSEQ multiplex PCR; TCRdb's copy has only in-frame clones and lacks some. Among just under 95,000 clones listed, around 86% were seen once. The starting material was CD4+ or CD8+ T cells sorted from blood, obtained in a trial of the OX40 agonist ivuxolimab. Source of these receptors: an adult with an advanced solid tumor such as melanoma, head and neck, liver or kidney cancer.

The CDR3 DNA sequence: TGTGCCAGCAGTTACTCGAACCCGGACGCCGGGGAGCTGTTTTTT. It encodes CASSYSNPDAGELFF. This rearrangement joins TRBV6-5 to TRBJ2-2; no firm D call. Trimming cost V 0 bases and J 6 bases, with 11 bases left between them. Germline V gene data show CDR1 as MNHEY and CDR2 as SVGAGI. The CDR3 has 15 amino acids.

This chain uses TRBV6-5 with TRBJ2-3, with 8 bases fitting TRBD2. In germline, CDR1 is MNHEY, CDR2 SVGAGI. The CDR3 extends over 15 amino acids. V gave up 6 bases and J gave up 6 bases; unmatched junction bases: 11. In DNA form, the CDR3 reads TGTGCCAGCAGCCACACGAGCGGGGGTGGGGATACGCAGTATTTT. It is translated as CASSHTSGGGDTQYF.

V gene TRBV6-5 combines with J gene TRBJ2-4, with D perhaps matching TRBD1 (6 bases). CDR1 is MNHEY, CDR2 SVGAGI, per germline. The CDR3 runs 13 residues. Between the trimmed V and J ends, which lost 6 bases and 6 bases, there was a span of 12 bases. The CDR3 DNA reads TGTGCCAGCAGCACTGGACAGACAAACATTCAGTACTTC. This sequence encodes CASSTGQTNIQYF.

The genes are TRBV7-8 and TRBJ1-2; a possible D gene is TRBD1 (5 bases). Trimming removed 4 bases at V and 0 bases at J, with 15 bases between. This CDR3 region has 16 residues. Germline V gives CDR1 SGHVS, CDR2 FQNEAQ. The chain's CDR3 is CASSYASGKTNYGYTF. The DNA of the CDR3 is TGTGCCAGCAGCTATGCGTCAGGGAAGACTAACTATGGCTACACCTTC.

The gene calls are TRBV28 and TRBJ2-1, with D perhaps being TRBD1 or TRBD2 (6 bases each). The CDR3 is 13 amino acids. V lost 10 bases and J lost 8, with 18 bases in between. Germline assignment: CDR1 MDHEN and CDR2 SYDVKM. DNA for the CDR3: TGTGCCACAAAACTAGGTGGGGGGCATGAGCAGTTCTTC. Its translation is CATKLGGGHEQFF.

The chain combines TRBV30 with TRBJ2-6; TRBD2 might be the D (5 bases). This CDR3 is built from 14 residues. V lost 2 bases and J 4 bases, leaving 9 bases between the germline ends. Germline loops: CDR1 GTSNPN, CDR2 SVGIG (reference sequence). The CDR3 sequence is CAWSRGMGANVLTF. CDR3 nucleotides: TGTGCCTGGAGTAGAGGGATGGGGGCCAACGTCCTGACTTTC. The entire variable domain, with the rest obtained from reference TRBV30 and TRBJ2-6, is as follows: SQTIHQWPATLVQPVGSPLSLECTVEGTSNPNLYWYRQAAGRGLQLLFYSVGIGQISSEVPQNLSASRPQDRQFILSSKKLLLSDSGFYLCAWSRGMGANVLTFGAGSRLTVL.

This chain joins TRBV27 and TRBJ1-1; D call uncertain. V gave up 2 bases and J gave up 1 base, with 5 bases separating them. In germline, CDR1 is MNHEY, CDR2 SMNVEV (reference sequence). CDR3 length: 13 amino acids. The CDR3 region is CASSLKENTEAFF. The CDR3 region has the DNA TGTGCCAGCAGTTTAAAGGAGAACACTGAAGCTTTCTTT.

V usage is TRBV2 and J usage is TRBJ2-7, with 7 bases lining up with TRBD2. Germline V gene data show CDR1 as SNHLY and CDR2 as FYNNEI. After removal of 4 bases from V and 3 bases from J, the junction contained 9 bases not matched to a gene. The CDR3 runs 15 residues. Here the CDR3 DNA reads TGTGCCAGCAGTGTGGGGCGGGGGAAGGACTACGAGCAGTACTTC. Translation: CASSVGRGKDYEQYF.

CDR3 nucleotide sequence: TGTGCCAGCAGTGATGATCAAGACCTCATCCGATTCACCCATAATTCACCCCTCCACTTT. This gives the protein CASSDDQDLIRFTHNSPLHF. The chain carries TRBV6-4 and TRBJ1-6, with D unresolved. The CDR3 is 20 amino acids. V was trimmed by 3 bases and J by 5 bases, leaving 26 bases between them. CDR1 and CDR2 from the germline V gene are MRHNA and SNTAGT.